Listed below are T cell receptor beta chains from one sample, sequenced in a study of siplizumab effects on memory and regulatory T cells. Assay used: immunoSEQ multiplex PCR; TCRdb lists only in-frame clones, some missing. The table shows some 110,000 clones, with around 94% occurring only once. Sample: non-Treg CD4+ T cells sorted from blood. The receptors come from a human donor in good health. Both conserved end residues are part of each CDR3. The order of the fields is D gene, J gene, V gene, clone size, CDR3 DNA, CDR3 protein. The D gene is left open where the match is weak. Size values are once, few and many counts, or a class for expanded clones, and some rows have none.

TRBD1 TRBJ1-6 TRBV7-6 - TGTGCCAGCAGCAGGGGACAGTATAATTCACCCCTCCACTTT CASSRGQYNSPLHF
- TRBJ2-1 TRBV7-3 - TGTGCCAGCAGCTTAATAGGGGCTAATGAGCAGTTCTTC CASSLIGANEQFF
- TRBJ2-1 TRBV7-2 - TGTGCCAGCAGCTTAGCTTCAGGGGCGCTTGAGCAGTTCTTC CASSLASGALEQFF
- TRBJ1-5 TRBV2 - TGTGCCAGCAAACGGGGGCCCCAGCCCCAGCATTTT CASKRGPQPQHF
- TRBJ1-1 TRBV5-4 - TGTGCCAGCAGCCACCGACGGGGTCAATGCATCTTT CASSHRRGQCIF
- TRBJ1-2 TRBV19 - TGTGCCAGTAGTATTGTACAGTCAATCTATGGCTACACCTTC CASSIVQSIYGYTF
- TRBJ1-1 TRBV9 - TGTGCCAGCAGCGTACCAGGGCGGACTGAAGCTTTCTTT CASSVPGRTEAFF
- TRBJ2-2 TRBV7-9 - TGTGCCAGCAGCTCCACCCCCCGACAGGCCGGGGAGCTGTTTTTT CASSSTPRQAGELFF
- TRBJ1-2 TRBV19 - TGTGCCAGTAGTCAGGAGGACTATGGCTACACCTTC CASSQEDYGYTF
- TRBJ1-2 TRBV30 few TGTGCCTGGAATGGGGGTAACTATGGCTACACCTTC CAWNGGNYGYTF
TRBD1 TRBJ2-3 TRBV6-1 - TGTGCCAGCTGGCAGGGGGCCACAGATACGCAGTATTTT CASWQGATDTQYF
- TRBJ1-2 TRBV10-3 - TGTGCCATCAGTGACATGGGAACCGGCTACACCTTC CAISDMGTGYTF
- TRBJ2-5 TRBV27 - TGTGCCAGCAGCCTTATTGGCGGGTCGGGGGAGACCCAGTACTTC CASSLIGGSGETQYF
- TRBJ1-6 TRBV7-9 - TGTGCCAGCAGCTTAGAGTCGTCAGGCGTTAATTCACCCCTCCACTTT CASSLESSGVNSPLHF
TRBD1 TRBJ2-7 TRBV5-1 once TGCGCCAGCAGCACGGACAGGGGGAAAAACGAGCAGTACTTC CASSTDRGKNEQYF
- TRBJ1-4 TRBV14 - TGTGCCAGCAGCCAAGGGGCCGCTGCAACTAATGAAAAACTGTTTTTT CASSQGAAATNEKLFF
TRBD2 TRBJ2-4 TRBV10-1 - TGCGCCAGCAGTGGGGTGCGGGGGGCCAAAAACATTCAGTACTTC CASSGVRGAKNIQYF
TRBD1 TRBJ2-7 TRBV2 once TGTGCCAGCAGTGACCTAACTTGGACAGGGGGCGGCGAGCAGTACTTC CASSDLTWTGGGEQYF
- TRBJ1-1 TRBV7-2 - TGTGCCAGCAGCTTAGGGCGGAGTCGGAGGACTGAAGCTTTCTTT CASSLGRSRRTEAFF
- TRBJ2-3 TRBV19 - TGTGCCAGTGGATCGGGCGTTACGCAGTATTTT CASGSGVTQYF
TRBD1 TRBJ1-1 TRBV6-5 - TGTGCCAGCAGTACACCAGGGACAGAGGAAGCTTTCTTT CASSTPGTEEAFF
- TRBJ1-6 TRBV2 - TGTGCCAGCAGACAAAATTCACCCCTCCACTTT CASRQNSPLHF
- TRBJ2-3 TRBV7-9 - TGTGCCAGCAGCTTAGCCCGGGCTAGCGACACAGATACGCAGTATTTT CASSLARASDTDTQYF
TRBD1 TRBJ1-2 TRBV10-3 - TGTGCCATCAGTGAGGCAGGGGGGTTAACATCCTATGGCTACACCTTC CAISEAGGLTSYGYTF
TRBD1 TRBJ2-7 TRBV2 - TGTGCCAGCAGTGAAGCCCGGGACAGGGGCTACGAGCAGTACTTC CASSEARDRGYEQYF
- TRBJ1-6 TRBV7-9 - TGTGCCAGCAGCGGGACGGACGACACCCTCCACTTT CASSGTDDTLHF
TRBD1 TRBJ1-1 TRBV6-5 - TGTGCCAGCAGGCTACAGGGGGCTACTGAAGCTTTCTTT CASRLQGATEAFF
TRBD1 TRBJ1-1 TRBV27 - TGTGCCAGCAGTTTTGAGACAGGGGAAAGGACTGAAGCTTTCTTT CASSFETGERTEAFF
- TRBJ1-1 TRBV7-9 once TGTGCCAGCAGTATTTTCGGGATCACTGAAGCTTTCTTT CASSIFGITEAFF
- TRBJ1-2 TRBV19 - TGTGCCAGTAGTATAGAAGACGGACTCTATGGCTACACCTTC CASSIEDGLYGYTF
- TRBJ2-3 TRBV6-5 - TGTGCCAGCAGGCGGCTAGCAGTCGCAGATACGCAGTATTTT CASRRLAVADTQYF
- TRBJ2-7 TRBV28 - TGTGCCAGCAGACTTCTAGACAGGTCGGCCTACGAGCAGTACTTC CASRLLDRSAYEQYF
- TRBJ1-1 TRBV10-2 - TGCGCCAGCAGAGCCGGACAGATGAACACTGAAGCTTTCTTT CASRAGQMNTEAFF
TRBD1 TRBJ1-5 TRBV11-2 - TGTGCCAGCAGCTTAGTGCCACAGGGGAATCAGCCCCAGCATTTT CASSLVPQGNQPQHF
TRBD1 TRBJ2-1 TRBV25-1 - TGTGCCAGCAGCCTCGGGGGACAGGGGAGGGTCAATGAGCAGTTCTTC CASSLGGQGRVNEQFF
- TRBJ2-1 TRBV25-1 - TGTGCCAGCAGCACCTACAATGAGCAGTTCTTC CASSTYNEQFF
- TRBJ2-7 TRBV5-3 - TGTGCCAGAAGCTTCCGGGAGATCTCCTACGAGCAGTACTTC CARSFREISYEQYF
TRBD1 TRBJ2-2 TRBV4-2 - TGTGCCAGCAGCCGTTCCCCGGGACAGGCGAACACCGGGGAGCTGTTTTTT CASSRSPGQANTGELFF
TRBD2 TRBJ2-1 TRBV9 once TGTGCCAGCAGCGCCGGAAGCCTAGCGGGAGGAGGAGAGCAGTTCTTC CASSAGSLAGGGEQFF
- TRBJ2-7 TRBV5-5 - TGTGCCAGCAGCTTGGGCGGGGGCCTCAGGCCCTACGAGCAGTACTTC CASSLGGGLRPYEQYF
- TRBJ2-7 TRBV7-9 - TGTGCCAGCAGCTATCCCAGGAGCTCCTACGAGCAGTACTTC CASSYPRSSYEQYF
- TRBJ2-7 TRBV21-1 - TGTGCCAGCAGCAAAGTACCTAGGGACAGGGTTTCCTACGAGCAGTACTTC CASSKVPRDRVSYEQYF
- TRBJ2-2 TRBV7-9 - TGTGCCAGCAGCTTAGAGGGGATCCCCGGGGAGCTGTTTTTT CASSLEGIPGELFF
TRBD2 TRBJ2-1 TRBV7-2 - TGTGCCAGCAGCTTCCCCGGGCCCGCTAGCGGGGGTGTTTACAATGAGCAGTTCTTC CASSFPGPASGGVYNEQFF
TRBD1 TRBJ2-7 TRBV5-6 few TGTGCCAGCAGCCGGGACAGGGTTCTCTCGCAGTACTTC CASSRDRVLSQYF
- TRBJ1-1 TRBV7-9 few TGTGCCAGCAGCTTACAGAACACTGAAGCTTTCTTT CASSLQNTEAFF
- TRBJ2-7 TRBV4-1 once TGCGCCAGCAGCGCCACCGGGACGGCACCCTCCTACGAGCAGTACTTC CASSATGTAPSYEQYF
TRBD2 TRBJ2-5 TRBV5-4 - TGTGCCAGCAGCTGGAGGACTAGCGGGGTTTACAGGGAGACCCAGTACTTC CASSWRTSGVYRETQYF
- TRBJ1-4 TRBV7-2 - TGTGCCAGCAGCTTAGCGAGACCTGGGGGTGAAAAACTGTTTTTT CASSLARPGGEKLFF
- TRBJ2-7 TRBV6-1 - TGTGCCAGCAGTTTACTAGCAAGGGAGCAGTACTTC CASSLLAREQYF
TRBD1 TRBJ1-2 TRBV27 - TGTGCCAGCAGTTTCCCAGGGGGCCTTGGCTACACCTTC CASSFPGGLGYTF
TRBD1 TRBJ1-1 TRBV6-6 - TGTGCCAGCAGGACAGGGGGTATGAACACTGAAGCTTTCTTT CASRTGGMNTEAFF
TRBD1 TRBJ2-5 TRBV11-2 - TGTGCCAGCAGCTACGGACAGGGCCAAGAGACCCAGTACTTC CASSYGQGQETQYF
- TRBJ2-3 TRBV12-5 - TGTGCTAGTGGTGGGATGAGGGATACGCAGTATTTT CASGGMRDTQYF